This TCR beta chain was documented in a study of identical twins. General observations from the study: Reduced insertions were recorded for abundant cord blood beta clonotypes, with no such pattern in memory repertoires.

Via MiXCR, TCRdb re-called the 5' RACE reads, giving one row per CDR3 protein. The sample lists 200,000 to 250,000 distinct CDR3 sequences; about 14% were seen once. In regard to this clonotype: Its specificity is not known.

The germline CDR1 and CDR2 sequences are ENHRY and SYGVKD. CDR3 length equals 13 residues. V lost 6 bases to trimming and J lost 2 bases, with 10 bases between them. Sequencing was performed on memory (CD45RO+) T cells sorted from blood. The chain uses TRBV10-3 and TRBJ1-2; D is undetermined. The sequence derives from a woman aged 18 to 35 in good health. The CDR3 sequence: CAIRVTENYGYTF. The CDR3, as DNA: TGTGCCATCAGGGTAACAGAGAACTATGGCTACACCTTC.